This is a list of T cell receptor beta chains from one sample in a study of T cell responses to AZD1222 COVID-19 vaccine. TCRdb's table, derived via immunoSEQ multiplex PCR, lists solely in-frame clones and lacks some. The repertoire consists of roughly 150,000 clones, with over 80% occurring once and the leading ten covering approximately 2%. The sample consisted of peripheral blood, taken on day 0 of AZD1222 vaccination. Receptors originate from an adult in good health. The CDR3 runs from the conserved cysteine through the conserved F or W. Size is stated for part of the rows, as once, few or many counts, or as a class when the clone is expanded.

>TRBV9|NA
CASSAGTDTQYF
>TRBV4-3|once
CASSQDSQGASGNTIYF
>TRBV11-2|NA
CASSEGGGYTEAFF
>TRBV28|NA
CASRTGGAGNQPQHF
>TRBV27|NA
CASSLGQGTGNTIYF
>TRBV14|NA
CASSPPEATSGSQQETQYF
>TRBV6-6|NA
CASSQTGGNGYTF
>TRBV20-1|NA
CSASLYEQYF
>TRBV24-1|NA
CATSDRPNTEAFF
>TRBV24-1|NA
CATSVPGGETQYF
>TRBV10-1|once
CASSESRLNTEAFF
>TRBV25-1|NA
CASSVDTSYGYTF
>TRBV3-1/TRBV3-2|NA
CASSQSDGNTEAFF
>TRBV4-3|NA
CASSQRSLPQQGEQFF
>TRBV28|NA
CASSLFFKGGALDEQYF
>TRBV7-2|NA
CASSRRTGFDNSPLHF
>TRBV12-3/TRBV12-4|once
CASSMDLAEAFF
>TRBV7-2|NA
CASSRGTGDGETQYF
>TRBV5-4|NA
CASSLGGNSNQPQHF
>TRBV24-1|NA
CATSGGVQPQHF
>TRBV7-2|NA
CASSSQAGIHNEQFF
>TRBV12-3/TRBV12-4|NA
CASSRTAERAFF
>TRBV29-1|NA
CSVVTGGGYTF
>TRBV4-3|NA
CASSQKGETQYF
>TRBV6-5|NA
CASRQGLNQPQHF
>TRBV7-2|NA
CASSPLNPRNSPLHF
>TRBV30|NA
CAWSLQGAKTQYF
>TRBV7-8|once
CASSWTGRGLNTEAFF
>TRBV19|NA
CASSPGTSGSRETQYF
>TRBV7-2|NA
CASSLVPGQRTDTQYF
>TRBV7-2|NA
CASSPGLAGGLNTGELFF
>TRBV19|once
CASSMAVTGELFF
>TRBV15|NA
CATSRDVDTPRANEKLFF
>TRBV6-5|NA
CASSYSNGGSGNTIYF
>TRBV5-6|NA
CASSPGTGLTYEQYF
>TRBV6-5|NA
CASRYASSASTDTQYF
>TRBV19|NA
CASSIGGVPSPGELFF
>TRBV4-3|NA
CASSQDRLAGGLYNEQFF
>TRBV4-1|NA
CASSQVGTFWNEAFF
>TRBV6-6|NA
CASIGTSGGNEQFF